These 17 T cell receptor beta chains came from one sample sequenced in a study of blood T cell repertoires in COVID-19 (dated by TCRdb to 2020 to 2022). Libraries were built with the immunoSEQ multiplex PCR assay. The source is immuneACCESS, and TCRdb retained only in-frame sequences with V and J called. Part of the clones is not carried over; for the studies checked, unresolved V genes explain less than half of this, and the remainder is unexplained. Across this sample there are about 440,000 clones, with 87% seen only once. Roughly 1.9% of the sample is held by the ten biggest clonotypes. Input material: PBMCs or T cells enriched from blood (not recorded which). These receptors were taken from a woman aged 18-30 years with acute COVID-19.

To note about this clone: A junction boundary mismatches the germline segment, possibly from a read error. This sequence joins TRBV7-7 and TRBJ2-5; TRBD1 agrees at 8 bases. Per the germline V gene, CDR1 is SSHAT and CDR2 is FNYEAQ (reference sequence). CDR3 size: 17 residues. CDR3 sequence (DNA): TGTGCTAGCAGCGCTGGGACAGGATCAGTTCCTCGGGAGACCCAGTACTTC. As protein: CASSAGTGSVPRETQYF.

The chain links TRBV19 to TRBJ2-1, with 10 bases aligning to TRBD2. The CDR3 spans 14 residues. Germline V lookup: CDR1 LNHDA, CDR2 SQIVND (reference sequence). J lost 6 bases, V lost 5 bases, and 4 bases had no gene match. Written as DNA, the CDR3 is TGTGCCAGTAGTTTCGGACTAGCGGTCAATGAGCAGTTCTTC. The encoded protein is CASSFGLAVNEQFF.

V gene TRBV6-1 combines with J gene TRBJ1-2; weak D call: TRBD1 (5 bases). The V end lost 3 bases, the J end lost 4 bases, and 9 bases lay between the germline ends. CDR1 is MNHNS, CDR2 SASEGT, per germline. The CDR3 has 13 amino acids. CDR3: CASSEGRTYGYTF. In DNA form, the CDR3 reads TGTGCCAGCAGTGAGGGGCGTACCTATGGCTACACCTTC.

The chain combines TRBV9 with TRBJ1-4; a possible D gene is TRBD1 (5 bases). Trimming removed 0 bases at V and 3 bases at J, with 12 bases between. CDR1 and CDR2 from the germline V gene are SGDLS and YYNGEE. There are 16 residues in the CDR3. The CDR3 DNA reads TGTGCCAGCAGCGTAGGAGTAGGGGAAGCTAATGAAAAACTGTTTTTT. Protein: CASSVGVGEANEKLFF.

This clone was seen only once. The chain carries TRBV5-4 and TRBJ2-3, with 9 positions matching TRBD2. Germline CDR1 and CDR2: SGHNT and YYREEE (reference sequence). There are 15 residues in the CDR3. The ends lost 5 bases at V and 4 bases at J; junction bases unmatched: 8. CDR3 protein: CASSRRGGDADTQYF. DNA for the CDR3: TGTGCCAGCAGTCGGCGGGGGGGCGATGCAGATACGCAGTATTTT.

This clone appeared a single time. This chain connects TRBV7-8 to TRBJ1-2; the match to TRBD1 covers 7 bases. Trimming removed 1 base from V and 8 bases from J; junction bases left unmatched: 7. Germline CDR1 is SGHVS and CDR2 is FQNEAQ. The CDR3 extends over 14 amino acids. This CDR3 is CASSLVGQGVGYTF. CDR3 coding DNA: TGTGCCAGCAGCTTAGTCGGGCAGGGGGTGGGCTACACCTTC.

Regarding this clone: Being one base from a much bigger clone, this may be a read error. The chain uses TRBV5-4 and TRBJ1-6; 8 bases are a match to TRBD1. The CDR3 length is 14 residues. In germline, CDR1 is SGHNT, CDR2 YYREEE (reference sequence). V was pared by 2 bases and J by 7 bases, with 2 bases of the junction left unmatched. The chain's CDR3 is CASSFQGANSPLHF. CDR3 DNA: TGTGCCAGCAGCTTCCAGGGGGCAAATTCACCCCTCCACTTT.

In DNA, the CDR3 is TGTGCCAGCAGCTTAGCCCGACAGGGCCTCGGGACCGGGGAGCTGTTTTTT. Translating it yields CASSLARQGLGTGELFF. The chain uses TRBV11-2 and TRBJ2-2; 7 nucleotides match TRBD1. Unmatched junction bases numbered 10, after V lost 1 base and J lost 5 bases. Germline lookup yields CDR1 SGHAT and CDR2 FQNNGV. The CDR3 consists of 17 residues.

The chain couples TRBV6-5 to TRBJ2-2, with 7 bases that match TRBD1. The germline V gene encodes CDR1 MNHEY and CDR2 SVGAGI. The CDR3 runs 14 residues. V shed 2 bases, J shed 4 bases, and the junction held 1 base outside the gene matches. DNA for the CDR3: TGTGCCAGCAGTTACGGGACAGCCACCGGGGAGCTGTTTTTT. It encodes CASSYGTATGELFF.

The chain links TRBV7-8 to TRBJ1-5, with a possible D match to TRBD1 (5 bases). The CDR3 covers 15 residues. V lost 2 bases, J lost 1 base, and 9 bases lay in between. From germline, CDR1 is SGHVS and CDR2 FQNEAQ. The CDR3 DNA sequence: TGTGCCAGCAGCTTAAACCCAGGGAGCAATCAGCCCCAGCATTTT. Its translation is CASSLNPGSNQPQHF.

V gene TRBV5-1 combines with J gene TRBJ2-7, with a tentative D call TRBD1 (5 bases). V lost 7 bases and J lost 2, with 10 bases in between. The CDR3 contains 12 residues. CDR1 is SGHRS, CDR2 YFSETQ, per germline. The CDR3 reads CASGAGPYEQYF. The CDR3, as DNA: TGCGCCAGCGGGGCAGGGCCCTACGAGCAGTACTTC.

The V call is TRBV27, the J call TRBJ2-6; D remains ambiguous. Between the trimmed V and J ends, which lost 6 bases and 0 bases, there was a span of 18 bases. The length of the CDR3 is 18 residues. From germline, CDR1 is MNHEY and CDR2 SMNVEV (reference sequence). CDR3 amino acids: CASSSPEEFYSGANVLTF. The CDR3 bases are TGTGCCAGCAGCTCTCCCGAGGAGTTTTACTCTGGGGCCAACGTCCTGACTTTC.

The V and J genes are TRBV7-9 and TRBJ2-5, with TRBD2 identical over 7 bases. CDR3 size: 14 residues. Germline-derived CDR1 and CDR2 are SEHNR and FQNEAQ (reference sequence). The junction had 6 bases not matched to a gene; V was cut back by 3 bases and J by 5 bases. In nucleotides, the CDR3 is TGTGCCAGCAGCTTGCGACTAGCAGGGGAGACCCAGTACTTC. Protein product: CASSLRLAGETQYF.

The CDR3 region has the DNA TGTGCCAGCAGCCAGGGAGACAACGCAGCACCCTACGAGCAGTACTTC. Residues: CASSQGDNAAPYEQYF. The rearrangement joins TRBV4-2 to TRBJ2-7, with TRBD2 as a possible D gene (5 bases). Trimming stripped 3 bases from V and 2 bases from J, with 17 bases between. Germline-derived CDR1 and CDR2 are LGHNA and YNFKEQ. The CDR3 extends over 16 amino acids.

The chain is built from TRBV11-2 and TRBJ2-5; the D gene is possibly TRBD2 (7 bases). The CDR3 has 15 amino acids. Germline V gene sequence: CDR1 SGHAT, CDR2 FQNNGV. The V gene lost 5 bases and the J gene lost 3 bases, with 16 bases spanning the gap. CDR3: CASSQGGLKKETQYF. The CDR3 DNA is TGTGCCAGCAGCCAAGGGGGACTAAAAAAAGAGACCCAGTACTTC.

V and J are TRBV19 and TRBJ2-1, with TRBD2 matching over 12 bases. Germline values: CDR1 LNHDA, CDR2 SQIVND (reference sequence). The CDR3 contains 13 residues. V lost 6 bases, J lost 10 bases, and 4 bases stayed unmatched. The CDR3 DNA is TGTGCCAGTAGAGGACTAGCGGGAAAGGAGCAGTTCTTC. Encoded protein: CASRGLAGKEQFF.

The chain employs TRBV4-3 and TRBJ1-2, with D maybe TRBD1 (6 bases). Per germline, CDR1 LGHNA and CDR2 YSLEER. The V and J ends lost 1 base and 8 bases respectively, with 14 bases between them. The CDR3 is 14 residues long. The CDR3 sequence is CASSQALTGKGYTF. The CDR3 region has the DNA TGCGCCAGCAGCCAAGCTCTAACAGGGAAAGGCTACACCTTC.